The 19 T cell receptor beta chains below come from one sample, sequenced in a study of OX40 agonist ivuxolimab in advanced cancers. Only in-frame clones appear in the TCRdb table, and some are missing; sequencing was by immunoSEQ multiplex PCR. The sample includes approximately 72,000 clones, 88% of them seen just once. Sequencing used CD4+ or CD8+ T cells sorted from blood, obtained in a trial of the OX40 agonist ivuxolimab. The receptors stem from an adult with an advanced solid tumor such as melanoma, head and neck, liver or kidney cancer.

The CDR3 loop is CASSLNRGYGYTF. CDR3 coding DNA: TGTGCCAGCAGCTTGAACAGGGGCTATGGCTACACCTTC. The chain is built from TRBV5-6 and TRBJ1-2, with 7 bases fitting TRBD1. The ends lost 1 base at V and 4 bases at J; junction bases unmatched: 1. From germline, CDR1 is SGHDT and CDR2 YYEEEE. The CDR3 runs 13 residues.

The chain links TRBV2 to TRBJ1-6; 9 bases map to TRBD1. J gave up 6 bases and V 6 bases, and 6 bases lay outside the gene matches. CDR3 length equals 15 residues. CDR1 SNHLY and CDR2 FYNNEI come from the germline V gene. The CDR3 region is CASRDRGDFNSPLHF. The CDR3 nucleotides are TGTGCCAGCAGGGACAGGGGCGACTTTAATTCACCCCTCCACTTT. Variable domain in full (rest from reference TRBV2 and TRBJ1-6): EPEVTQTPSHQVTQMGQEVILRCVPISNHLYFYWYRQILGQKVEFLVSFYNNEISEKSEIFDDQFSVERPDGSNFTLKIRSTKLEDSAMYFCASRDRGDFNSPLHFGNGTRLTVT.

The rearrangement uses TRBV28 and TRBJ2-7; D is perhaps TRBD1 (6 bases). With 2 bases removed from V and 2 bases from J, the gap between germline ends came to 16 bases. Germline lookup yields CDR1 MDHEN and CDR2 SYDVKM. The CDR3 is 16 amino acids. CDR3 bases: TGTGCCAGCAGTTTAAAGCTGGGGACACCTACCTACGAGCAGTACTTC. As protein: CASSLKLGTPTYEQYF.

This chain links TRBV7-2 with TRBJ1-2; D is possibly TRBD1 (5 bases). The germline gives CDR1 SGHTA, CDR2 FQGNSA. The CDR3 extends over 16 amino acids. Trimming stripped 5 bases from V and 1 base from J, with 17 bases between. CDR3 sequence: CASSRALSGGNYGYTF. CDR3 sequence (DNA): TGTGCCAGCAGCCGCGCCCTTAGCGGGGGTAACTATGGCTACACCTTC.

This chain links TRBV11-2 with TRBJ1-5; 9 bases match TRBD1. Germline CDR1 is SGHAT and CDR2 is FQNNGV. V dropped 5 bases and J dropped 4; count of bases not matched to a gene: 6. The CDR3 spans 15 residues. The CDR3 DNA reads TGTGCCAGCAGCAAGACAGGGGGAGGGAATCAGCCCCAGCATTTT. Protein product: CASSKTGGGNQPQHF. Combining the CDR3 with reference TRBV11-2 and TRBJ1-5 gives the whole variable domain EAGVAQSPRYKIIEKRQSVAFWCNPISGHATLYWYQQILGQGPKLLIQFQNNGVVDDSQLPKDRFSAERLKGVDSTLKIQPAKLEDSAVYLCASSKTGGGNQPQHFGDGTRLSIL.

The V gene is TRBV7-9, the J gene TRBJ2-1; D is possibly TRBD2 (5 bases). Germline values: CDR1 SEHNR, CDR2 FQNEAQ (reference sequence). The CDR3 runs 12 residues. Trimming removed 3 bases from V and 10 bases from J, with 10 bases in between. The CDR3, as DNA: TGTGCCAGCAGCTTGAGCGGAGGCGAGCAGTTCTTC. Translated, it gives CASSLSGGEQFF.

This rearrangement joins TRBV28 to TRBJ1-5; 9 positions agree with TRBD1. After removal of 5 bases from V and 0 bases from J, the junction contained 17 bases not matched to a gene. Germline V gene lookup returns CDR1 MDHEN and CDR2 SYDVKM. The CDR3 spans 20 residues. DNA for the CDR3: TGTGCCAGCAGTCCACCTGGACAGGGGAGCTGGACCCATAGCAATCAGCCCCAGCATTTT. Amino acid sequence: CASSPPGQGSWTHSNQPQHF.

This rearrangement joins TRBV28 to TRBJ2-7; tentatively, D is TRBD1 or TRBD2 (5 bases each). The germline V gene encodes CDR1 MDHEN and CDR2 SYDVKM. With 10 bases removed from V and 2 bases from J, the gap between germline ends came to 21 bases. The length of the CDR3 is 15 residues. Here the CDR3 DNA reads TGTGCCACCAAAACCCCCGGGACGCTCGCCTACGAGCAGTACTTC. Amino acid sequence: CATKTPGTLAYEQYF.

The rearrangement joins TRBV6-6 to TRBJ2-3, with 7 bases matching TRBD2. With 0 bases clipped from V and 6 bases from J, the junction kept 3 bases outside the gene matches. The CDR3 loop spans 14 amino acids. CDR1 is MNHNY, CDR2 SVGAGI, per germline (reference sequence). The CDR3 DNA reads TGTGCCAGCAGTTACTCGCGGGGGTCGGATACGCAGTATTTT. It specifies CASSYSRGSDTQYF.

The chain is built from TRBV30 and TRBJ1-5; 7 bases are shared with TRBD1. Germline-derived CDR1 and CDR2 are GTSNPN and SVGIG (reference sequence). CDR3 size: 15 residues. V lost 3 bases to trimming and J lost 4 bases; unmatched junction nucleotides: 9. CDR3 amino acids: CAWSKGAGGNQPQHF. For the CDR3, the DNA is TGTGCCTGGAGCAAGGGGGCTGGGGGAAATCAGCCCCAGCATTTT.

The chain carries TRBV4-3 and TRBJ2-2; a possible D gene is TRBD2 (6 bases). Trimming stripped 4 bases from V and 6 bases from J, with 9 bases between. Germline CDR1 and CDR2: LGHNA and YSLEER. The CDR3 runs 13 residues. CDR3 residues: CASSLGEAGELFF. The CDR3 nucleotides are TGCGCCAGCAGCCTCGGGGAGGCCGGGGAGCTGTTTTTT.

This rearrangement joins TRBV7-2 to TRBJ2-5; a weak D match, TRBD2 (6 bases). Germline V gene sequence: CDR1 SGHTA, CDR2 FQGNSA. Trimming took 5 bases from V and 3 from J, leaving 16 bases between them. This CDR3 spans 15 amino acids. Here the CDR3 DNA reads TGTGCCAGCAGCATGCCGGGAGAAGGCAAAGAGACCCAGTACTTC. It codes for CASSMPGEGKETQYF. Variable domain in full (rest from reference TRBV7-2 and TRBJ2-5): GAGVSQSPSNKVTEKGKDVELRCDPISGHTALYWYRQSLGQGLEFLIYFQGNSAPDKSGLPSDRFSAERTGGSVSTLTIQRTQQEDSAVYLCASSMPGEGKETQYFGPGTRLLVL.

This sequence joins TRBV19 and TRBJ2-7, with 7 bases that match TRBD2. This CDR3 has 13 amino acids. The ends lost 4 bases at V and 7 bases at J; junction bases unmatched: 7. The germline gives CDR1 LNHDA, CDR2 SQIVND (reference sequence). DNA for the CDR3: TGTGCCAGTAGTACCGTCCTGGGAGGGGAGCAGTACTTC. As protein: CASSTVLGGEQYF.

The chain is built from TRBV28 and TRBJ2-2; 10 nucleotides line up with TRBD2. V dropped 6 bases and J dropped 3; count of bases not matched to a gene: 13. The CDR3 totals 18 residues. Germline CDR1 MDHEN, CDR2 SYDVKM. In nucleotides, the CDR3 is TGTGCCAGCAGCCTAGTGGAACTAGCGGGATCTCACACCGGGGAGCTGTTTTTT. Translated, it gives CASSLVELAGSHTGELFF. The whole variable domain, remainder taken from reference TRBV28 and TRBJ2-2, is DVKVTQSSRYLVKRTGEKVFLECVQDMDHENMFWYRQDPGLGLRLIYFSYDVKMKEKGDIPEGYSVSREKKERFSLILESASTNQTSMYLCASSLVELAGSHTGELFFGEGSRLTVL.

CDR3 DNA sequence: TGTGCCAGCAGCTCACAGAGCGGAGTCCAAGAGACCCAGTACTTC. This translates into CASSSQSGVQETQYF. V gene TRBV5-4 combines with J gene TRBJ2-5; D possibly corresponds to TRBD2 (5 bases). The V end was cut by 3 bases, the J end by 1 base, with 13 bases between. Per the germline V gene, CDR1 is SGHNT and CDR2 is YYREEE (reference sequence). The length of the CDR3 is 15 residues.

CDR3 amino acids: CSARTGNTIYF. CDR3 in DNA: TGCAGTGCTAGAACCGGAAACACCATATATTTT. The chain couples TRBV20-1 to TRBJ1-3; D unresolved. CDR1 and CDR2 (germline): DFQATT, SNEGSKA (reference sequence). V dropped 2 bases and J dropped 4 bases, with 3 bases sitting between them. This CDR3 is 11 amino acids long.

This clone has only one observation. The rearrangement joins TRBV29-1 to TRBJ2-3, with 12 bases lining up with TRBD2. J was trimmed by 4 bases and V by 4 bases; bases with no gene match: 9. The length of the CDR3 is 16 residues. Germline V CDR1 and CDR2: SQVTM, ANQGSEA. The CDR3, as DNA: TGCAGCGTTGCCCCCTCGACTAGCGGGAGTTCAGATACGCAGTATTTT. Translation: CSVAPSTSGSSDTQYF.

The V call is TRBV2, the J call TRBJ1-2; TRBD1 agrees at 7 bases. With 6 bases clipped from V and 1 base from J, the junction kept 5 bases outside the gene matches. The CDR3 contains 14 residues. Germline V gene lookup returns CDR1 SNHLY and CDR2 FYNNEI. CDR3 coding DNA: TGTGCCAGCAGAAACCGGGACAGTAACTATGGCTACACCTTC. It yields the protein CASRNRDSNYGYTF.

The rearrangement uses TRBV28 and TRBJ1-2, with 10 positions matching TRBD1. Trimming took 6 bases from V and 2 from J; bases not matched to a gene: 9. The CDR3 runs to 16 residues. The V gene's germline CDR1 is MDHEN and CDR2 SYDVKM. CDR3 coding DNA: TGTGCCAGCAGGGCCGGGACAGGGGCTTTAAACTATGGCTACACCTTC. It specifies CASRAGTGALNYGYTF.